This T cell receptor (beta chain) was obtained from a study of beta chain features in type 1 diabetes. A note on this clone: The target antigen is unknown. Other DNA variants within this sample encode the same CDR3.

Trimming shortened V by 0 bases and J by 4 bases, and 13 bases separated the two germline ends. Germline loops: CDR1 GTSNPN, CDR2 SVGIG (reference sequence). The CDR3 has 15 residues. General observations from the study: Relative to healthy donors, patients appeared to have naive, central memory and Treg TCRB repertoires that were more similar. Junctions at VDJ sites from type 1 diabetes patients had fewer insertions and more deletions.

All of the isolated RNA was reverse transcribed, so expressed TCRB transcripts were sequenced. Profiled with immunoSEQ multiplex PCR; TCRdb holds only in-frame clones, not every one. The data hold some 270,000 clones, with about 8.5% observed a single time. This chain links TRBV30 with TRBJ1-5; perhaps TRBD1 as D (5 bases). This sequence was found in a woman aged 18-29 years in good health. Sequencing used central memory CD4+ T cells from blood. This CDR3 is CAWSVGGVRNQPQHF. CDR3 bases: TGTGCCTGGAGTGTGGGGGGGGTCAGGAATCAGCCCCAGCATTTT.